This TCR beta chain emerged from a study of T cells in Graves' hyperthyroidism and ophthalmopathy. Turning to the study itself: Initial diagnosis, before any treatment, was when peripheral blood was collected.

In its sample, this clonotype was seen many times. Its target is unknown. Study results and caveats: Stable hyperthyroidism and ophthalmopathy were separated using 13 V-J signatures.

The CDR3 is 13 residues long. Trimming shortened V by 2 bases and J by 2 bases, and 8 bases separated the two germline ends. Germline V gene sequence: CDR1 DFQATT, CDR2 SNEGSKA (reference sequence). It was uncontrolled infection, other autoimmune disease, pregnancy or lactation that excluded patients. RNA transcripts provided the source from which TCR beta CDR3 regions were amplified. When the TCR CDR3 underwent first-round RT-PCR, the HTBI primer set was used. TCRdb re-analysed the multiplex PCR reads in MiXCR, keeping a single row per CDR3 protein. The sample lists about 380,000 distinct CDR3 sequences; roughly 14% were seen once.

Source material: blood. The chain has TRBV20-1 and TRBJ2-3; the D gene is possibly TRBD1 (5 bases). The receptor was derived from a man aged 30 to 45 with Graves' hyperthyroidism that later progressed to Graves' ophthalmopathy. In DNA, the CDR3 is TGCAGTGCTAGACCGACAGCCACAGATACGCAGTATTTT. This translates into CSARPTATDTQYF.